This T cell receptor beta chain was sequenced in a study of OX40 agonist ivuxolimab in advanced cancers. For the study at large: Ivuxolimab, an agonistic anti-OX40 (CD134) antibody, was given to patients. Study results and caveats: Expanded clones tended on average to be more numerous among CD8+ T cells than CD4+. At 0.1-3.0 mg/kg, partial responders had clonal expansion among the lowest observed.

Only in-frame clones appear in the TCRdb table, and some are missing; sequencing was by immunoSEQ multiplex PCR. The data contain 65,000 to 95,000 clones, 80% to 85% of them singletons. Of note for this clone: Its antigen is unidentified.

This clonotype originated in an adult with an advanced solid tumor such as melanoma, head and neck, liver or kidney cancer. The sequencing here drew on CD4+ or CD8+ T cells sorted from blood, taken in a trial of the OX40 agonist ivuxolimab.

The CDR3 loop is CASSERGANTGELFF. CDR3 sequence (DNA): TGTGCCAGCAGTGAGCGGGGGGCGAACACCGGGGAGCTGTTTTTT. The chain uses TRBV2 and TRBJ2-2, with 8 bases lining up with TRBD2. The V gene's germline CDR1 is SNHLY and CDR2 FYNNEI. This CDR3 has 15 amino acids. Unmatched junction bases numbered 0, after V lost 3 bases and J lost 0 bases. The entire variable domain, with the rest obtained from reference TRBV2 and TRBJ2-2, is as follows: EPEVTQTPSHQVTQMGQEVILRCVPISNHLYFYWYRQILGQKVEFLVSFYNNEISEKSEIFDDQFSVERPDGSNFTLKIRSTKLEDSAMYFCASSERGANTGELFFGEGSRLTVL.